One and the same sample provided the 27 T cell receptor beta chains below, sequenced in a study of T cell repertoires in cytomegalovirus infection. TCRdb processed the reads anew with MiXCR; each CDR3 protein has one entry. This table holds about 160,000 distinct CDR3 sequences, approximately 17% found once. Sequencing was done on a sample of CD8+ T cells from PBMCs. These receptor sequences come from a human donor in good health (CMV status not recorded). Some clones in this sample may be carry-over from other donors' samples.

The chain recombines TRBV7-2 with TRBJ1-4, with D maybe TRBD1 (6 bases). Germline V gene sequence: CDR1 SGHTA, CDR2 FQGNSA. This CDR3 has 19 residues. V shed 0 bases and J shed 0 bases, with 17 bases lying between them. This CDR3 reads CASSLAGAGRPATNEKLFF. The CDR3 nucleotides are TGTGCCAGCAGCTTAGCGGGGGCAGGGCGCCCTGCAACTAATGAAAAACTGTTTTTT.

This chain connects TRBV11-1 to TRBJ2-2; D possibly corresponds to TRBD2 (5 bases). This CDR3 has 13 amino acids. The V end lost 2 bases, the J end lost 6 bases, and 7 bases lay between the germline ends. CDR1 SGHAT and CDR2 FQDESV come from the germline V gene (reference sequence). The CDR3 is CASSLTGAGELFF. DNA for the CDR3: TGTGCCAGCAGCTTAACCGGGGCCGGGGAGCTGTTTTTT.

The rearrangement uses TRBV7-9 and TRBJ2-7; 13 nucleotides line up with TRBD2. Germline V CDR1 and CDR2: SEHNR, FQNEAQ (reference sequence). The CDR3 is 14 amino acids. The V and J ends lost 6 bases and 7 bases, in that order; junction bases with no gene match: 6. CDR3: CASSRTSGREEQYF. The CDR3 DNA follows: TGTGCCAGCAGTCGGACTAGCGGGAGAGAGGAGCAGTACTTC.

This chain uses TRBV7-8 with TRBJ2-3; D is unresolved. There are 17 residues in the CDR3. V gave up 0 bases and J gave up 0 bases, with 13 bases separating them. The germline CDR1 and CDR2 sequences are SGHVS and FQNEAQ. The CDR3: CASSLAPLRPSTDTQYF. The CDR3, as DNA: TGTGCCAGCAGCTTAGCCCCCCTAAGGCCTAGCACAGATACGCAGTATTTT.

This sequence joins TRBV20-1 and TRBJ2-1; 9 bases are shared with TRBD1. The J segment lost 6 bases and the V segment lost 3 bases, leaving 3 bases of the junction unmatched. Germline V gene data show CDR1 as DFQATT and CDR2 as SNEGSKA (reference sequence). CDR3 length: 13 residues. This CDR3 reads CSARGTGINEQFF. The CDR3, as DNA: TGCAGTGCTAGGGGGACAGGGATCAATGAGCAGTTCTTC.

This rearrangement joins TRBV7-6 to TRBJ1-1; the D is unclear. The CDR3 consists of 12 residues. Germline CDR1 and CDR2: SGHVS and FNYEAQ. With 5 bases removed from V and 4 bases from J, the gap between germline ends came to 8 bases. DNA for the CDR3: TGTGCCAGCAGCGAGGGCACCACTGAAGCTTTCTTT. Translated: CASSEGTTEAFF.

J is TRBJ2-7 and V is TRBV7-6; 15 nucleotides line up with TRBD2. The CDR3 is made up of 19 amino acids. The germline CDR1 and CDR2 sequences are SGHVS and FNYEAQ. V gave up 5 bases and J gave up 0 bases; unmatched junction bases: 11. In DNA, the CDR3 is TGTGCCAGCAGCGCCAATCCGGGACTAGCGGGGGGCCTCTCCTACGAGCAGTACTTC. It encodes CASSANPGLAGGLSYEQYF.

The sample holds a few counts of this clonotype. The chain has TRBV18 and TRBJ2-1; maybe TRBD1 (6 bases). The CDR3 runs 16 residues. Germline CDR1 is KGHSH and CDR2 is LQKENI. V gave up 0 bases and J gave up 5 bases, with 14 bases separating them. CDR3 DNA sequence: TGTGCCAGCTCACCACCACTAAGGGGGAAGGACAATGAGCAGTTCTTC. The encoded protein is CASSPPLRGKDNEQFF.

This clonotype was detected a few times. The DNA for the CDR3 is TGTGCCAGCAGCGCTACTAGCGGGAGGGCCAACAATGAGCAGTTCTTC. Translated, it gives CASSATSGRANNEQFF. The chain recombines TRBV7-9 with TRBJ2-1, with TRBD2 identical over 13 bases. This CDR3 has 16 amino acids. V was pared by 5 bases and J by 5 bases, with 6 bases of the junction left unmatched. Germline CDR1 reads SEHNR; CDR2 reads FQNEAQ (reference sequence).

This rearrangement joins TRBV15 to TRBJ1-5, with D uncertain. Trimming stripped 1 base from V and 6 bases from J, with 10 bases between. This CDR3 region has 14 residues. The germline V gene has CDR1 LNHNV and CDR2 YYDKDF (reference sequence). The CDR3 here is CATSRARISQPQHF. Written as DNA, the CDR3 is TGTGCCACCAGCAGAGCCCGAATCTCTCAGCCCCAGCATTTT.

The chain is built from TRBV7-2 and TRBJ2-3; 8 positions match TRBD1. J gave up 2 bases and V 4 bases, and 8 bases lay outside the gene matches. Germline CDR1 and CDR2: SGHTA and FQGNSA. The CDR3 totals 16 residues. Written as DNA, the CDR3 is TGTGCCAGCAGCTACCGACAGGGGTCTCCCACAGATACGCAGTATTTT. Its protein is CASSYRQGSPTDTQYF.

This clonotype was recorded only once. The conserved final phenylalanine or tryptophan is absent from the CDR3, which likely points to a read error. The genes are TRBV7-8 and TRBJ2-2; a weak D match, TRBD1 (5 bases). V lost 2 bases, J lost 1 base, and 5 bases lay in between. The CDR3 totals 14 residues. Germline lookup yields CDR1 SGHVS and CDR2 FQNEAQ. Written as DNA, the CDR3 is TGTGCCAGCAGCTTAAGGGGGAACACCGGGGAGCTGTTTTTA. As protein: CASSLRGNTGELFL.

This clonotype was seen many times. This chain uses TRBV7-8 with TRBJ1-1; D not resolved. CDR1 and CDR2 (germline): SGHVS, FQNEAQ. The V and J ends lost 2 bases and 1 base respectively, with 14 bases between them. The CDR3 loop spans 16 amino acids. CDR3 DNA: TGTGCCAGCAGCTTAAAGCGTGGTCAGACGAACACTGAAGCTTTCTTT. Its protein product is CASSLKRGQTNTEAFF.

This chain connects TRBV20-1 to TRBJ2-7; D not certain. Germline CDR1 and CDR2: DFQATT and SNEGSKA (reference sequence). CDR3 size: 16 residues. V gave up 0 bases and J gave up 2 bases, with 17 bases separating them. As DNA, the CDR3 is TGCAGTGCTAGAGAAAAACATGGAGCATGGGCCTACGAGCAGTACTTC. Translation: CSAREKHGAWAYEQYF.

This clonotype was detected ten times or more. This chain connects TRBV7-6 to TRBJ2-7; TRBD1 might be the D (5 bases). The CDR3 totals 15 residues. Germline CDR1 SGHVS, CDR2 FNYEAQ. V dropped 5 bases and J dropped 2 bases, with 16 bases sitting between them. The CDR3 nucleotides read TGTGCCAGCAGCCCGGAAAGGGGATGGGCCTACGAGCAGTACTTC. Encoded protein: CASSPERGWAYEQYF.

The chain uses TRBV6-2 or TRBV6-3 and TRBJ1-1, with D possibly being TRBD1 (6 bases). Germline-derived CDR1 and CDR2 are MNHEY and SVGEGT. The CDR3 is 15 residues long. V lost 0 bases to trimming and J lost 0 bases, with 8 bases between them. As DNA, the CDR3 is TGTGCCAGCAGTTACTCTGCAGGGGTGAACACTGAAGCTTTCTTT. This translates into CASSYSAGVNTEAFF.

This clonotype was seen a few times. CDR3 DNA sequence: TGCAGCGTACAGGGCTCAAGAACCAAAAACATTCAGTACTTC. Residues: CSVQGSRTKNIQYF. The chain links TRBV29-1 to TRBJ2-4; D possibly corresponds to TRBD1 (6 bases). Per the germline V gene, CDR1 is SQVTM and CDR2 is ANQGSEA. The CDR3 runs 14 residues. V shed 6 bases and J shed 2 bases, with 14 bases lying between them. The full variable domain, its missing parts supplied by reference TRBV29-1 and TRBJ2-4, is SAVISQKPSRDICQRGTSLTIQCQVDSQVTMMFWYRQQPGQSLTLIATANQGSEATYESGFVIDKFPISRPNLTFSTLTVSNMSPEDSSIYLCSVQGSRTKNIQYFGAGTRLSVL.

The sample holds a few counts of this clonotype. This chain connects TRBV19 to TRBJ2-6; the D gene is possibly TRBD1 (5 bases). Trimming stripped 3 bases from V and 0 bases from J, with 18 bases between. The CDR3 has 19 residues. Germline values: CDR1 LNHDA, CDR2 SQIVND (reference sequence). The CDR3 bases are TGTGCCAGTAGTATCCCGAGACAGTACCACTTCTCTGGGGCCAACGTCCTGACTTTC. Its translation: CASSIPRQYHFSGANVLTF.

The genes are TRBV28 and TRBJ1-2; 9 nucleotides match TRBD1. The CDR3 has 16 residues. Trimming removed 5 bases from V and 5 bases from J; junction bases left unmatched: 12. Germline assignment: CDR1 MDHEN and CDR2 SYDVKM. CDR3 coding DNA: TGTGCCAGCAGTCCCGGGACAGGGACCTTTCGTTATGGCTACACCTTC. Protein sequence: CASSPGTGTFRYGYTF.

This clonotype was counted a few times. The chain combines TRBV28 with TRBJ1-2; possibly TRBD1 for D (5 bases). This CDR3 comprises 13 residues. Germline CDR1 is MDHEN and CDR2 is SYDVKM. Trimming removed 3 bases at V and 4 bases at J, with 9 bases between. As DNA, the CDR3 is TGTGCCAGCAGTTTCCGGGGACTCTATGGCTACACCTTC. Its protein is CASSFRGLYGYTF.

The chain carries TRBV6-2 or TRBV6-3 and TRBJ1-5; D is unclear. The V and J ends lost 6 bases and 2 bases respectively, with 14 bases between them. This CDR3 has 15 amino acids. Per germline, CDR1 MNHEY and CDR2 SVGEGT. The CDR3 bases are TGTGCCAGCAGCGCGGATGCACCGGGCAATCAGCCCCAGCATTTT. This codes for CASSADAPGNQPQHF.

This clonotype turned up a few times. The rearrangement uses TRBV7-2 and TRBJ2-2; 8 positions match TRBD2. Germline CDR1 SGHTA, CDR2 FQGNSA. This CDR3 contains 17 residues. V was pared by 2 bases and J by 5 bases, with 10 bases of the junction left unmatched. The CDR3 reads CASSLSPAGVRTGELFF. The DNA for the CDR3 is TGTGCCAGCAGCTTAAGTCCAGCGGGAGTGAGGACCGGGGAGCTGTTTTTT.

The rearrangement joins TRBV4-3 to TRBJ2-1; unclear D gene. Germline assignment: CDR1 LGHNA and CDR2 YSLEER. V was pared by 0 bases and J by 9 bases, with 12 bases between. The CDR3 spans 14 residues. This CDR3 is CASSQDPQYGEQFF. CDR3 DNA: TGCGCCAGCAGCCAAGATCCCCAGTACGGTGAGCAGTTCTTC.

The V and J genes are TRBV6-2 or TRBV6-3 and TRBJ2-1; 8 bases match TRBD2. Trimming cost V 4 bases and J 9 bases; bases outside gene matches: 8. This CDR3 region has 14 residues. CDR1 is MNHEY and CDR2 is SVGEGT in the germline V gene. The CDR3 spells CASSFPGGAAEQFF. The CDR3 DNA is TGTGCCAGCAGTTTCCCCGGGGGGGCCGCTGAGCAGTTCTTC.

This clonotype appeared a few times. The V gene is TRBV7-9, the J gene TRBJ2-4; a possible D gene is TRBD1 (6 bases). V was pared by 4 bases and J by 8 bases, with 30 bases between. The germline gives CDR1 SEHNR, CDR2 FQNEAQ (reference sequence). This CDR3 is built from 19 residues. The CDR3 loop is CASSSPTAKTGLRVDIQYF. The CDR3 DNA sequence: TGTGCCAGCAGCTCACCTACTGCAAAGACAGGTCTCCGAGTGGACATTCAGTACTTC.

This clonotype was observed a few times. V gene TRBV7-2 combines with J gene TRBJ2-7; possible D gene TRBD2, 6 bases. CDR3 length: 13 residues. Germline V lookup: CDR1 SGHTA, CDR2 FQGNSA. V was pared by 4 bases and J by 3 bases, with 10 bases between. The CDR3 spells CASSSGLNYEQYF. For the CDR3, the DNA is TGTGCCAGCAGCTCGGGACTCAACTACGAGCAGTACTTC.

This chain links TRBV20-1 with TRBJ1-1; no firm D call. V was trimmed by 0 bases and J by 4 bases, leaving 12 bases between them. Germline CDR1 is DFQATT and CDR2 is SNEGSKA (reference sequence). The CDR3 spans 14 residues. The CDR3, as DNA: TGCAGTGCTAGAGATCTGTTGAGTCCCACTGAAGCTTTCTTT. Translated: CSARDLLSPTEAFF.